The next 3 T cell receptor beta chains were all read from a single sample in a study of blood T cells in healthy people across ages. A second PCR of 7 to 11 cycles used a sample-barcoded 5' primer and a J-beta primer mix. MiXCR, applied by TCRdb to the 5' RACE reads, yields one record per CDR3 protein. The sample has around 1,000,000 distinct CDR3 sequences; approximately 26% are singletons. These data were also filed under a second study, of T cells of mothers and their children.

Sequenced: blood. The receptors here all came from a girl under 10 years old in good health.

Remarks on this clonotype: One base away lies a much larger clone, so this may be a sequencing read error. DNA of the CDR3: TGCAGCGTCTCCCAGGAGTGGGCGTCGGATACGCAGTATTTT. It codes for CSVSQEWASDTQYF. The V and J genes are TRBV29-1 and TRBJ2-3; unclear D gene. V lost 6 bases and J lost 6, with 19 bases in between. The CDR3 is 14 residues long. The germline CDR1 and CDR2 sequences are SQVTM and ANQGSEA.

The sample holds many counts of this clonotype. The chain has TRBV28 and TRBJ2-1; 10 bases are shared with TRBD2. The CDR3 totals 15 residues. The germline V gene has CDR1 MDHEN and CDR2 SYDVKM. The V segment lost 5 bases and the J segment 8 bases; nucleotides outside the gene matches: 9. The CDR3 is CASSLLPAGGYEQFF. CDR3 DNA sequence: TGTGCCAGCAGTCTTCTTCCAGCGGGAGGGTATGAGCAGTTCTTC.

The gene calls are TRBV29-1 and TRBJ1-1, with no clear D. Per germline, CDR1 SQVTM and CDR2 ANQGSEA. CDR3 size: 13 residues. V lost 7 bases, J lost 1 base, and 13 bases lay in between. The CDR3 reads CSEDASQNTEAFF. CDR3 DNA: TGCAGCGAGGACGCCAGTCAGAACACTGAAGCTTTCTTT.